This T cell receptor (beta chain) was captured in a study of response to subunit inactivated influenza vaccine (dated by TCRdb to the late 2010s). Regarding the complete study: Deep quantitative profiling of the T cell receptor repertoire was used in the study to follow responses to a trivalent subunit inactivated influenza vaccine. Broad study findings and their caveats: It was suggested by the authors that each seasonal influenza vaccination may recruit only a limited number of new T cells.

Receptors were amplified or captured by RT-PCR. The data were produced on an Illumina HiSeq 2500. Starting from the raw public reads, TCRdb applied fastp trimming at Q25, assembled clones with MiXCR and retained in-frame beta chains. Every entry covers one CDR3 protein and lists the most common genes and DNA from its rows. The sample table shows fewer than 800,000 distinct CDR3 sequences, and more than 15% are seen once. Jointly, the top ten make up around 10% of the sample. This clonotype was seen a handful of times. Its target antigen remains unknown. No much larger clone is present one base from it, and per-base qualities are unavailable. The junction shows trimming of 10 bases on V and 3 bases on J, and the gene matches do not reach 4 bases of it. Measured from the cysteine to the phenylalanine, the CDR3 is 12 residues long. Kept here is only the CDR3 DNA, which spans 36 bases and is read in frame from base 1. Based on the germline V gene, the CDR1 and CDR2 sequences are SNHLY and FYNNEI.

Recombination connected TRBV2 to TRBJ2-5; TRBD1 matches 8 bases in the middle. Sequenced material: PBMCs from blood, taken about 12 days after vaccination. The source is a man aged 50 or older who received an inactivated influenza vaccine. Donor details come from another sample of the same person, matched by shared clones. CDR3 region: CATSDREETQYF. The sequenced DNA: TGTGCCACTTCGGACAGGGAAGAGACCCAGTACTTC.